The clone carrying this TCR beta chain was seen a single time. Its antigen remains unknown. Method: immunoSEQ multiplex PCR; TCRdb's copy keeps in-frame clones and lacks some. This table has under 95,000 clones, around nine tenths appearing once. The entry originates in a study of T cell responses to AZD1222 COVID-19 vaccine. General observations from the study: A rise in Spike-specific TCR breadth and depth followed two AZD1222 doses.

The germline CDR1 and CDR2 sequences are SGHAT and FQNNGV. The CDR3 extends over 13 amino acids. The V and J ends lost 1 base and 2 bases respectively, with 6 bases between them. The material was peripheral blood, obtained on day 0 of AZD1222 vaccination. This receptor was obtained from an adult in good health. The V and J genes are TRBV11-2 and TRBJ2-7; D remains ambiguous. As DNA, the CDR3 is TGTGCCAGCAGCTTAGGGTTTGCCTACGAGCAGTACTTC. Its protein product is CASSLGFAYEQYF. The variable domain in full, completed from reference TRBV11-2 and TRBJ2-7, reads EAGVAQSPRYKIIEKRQSVAFWCNPISGHATLYWYQQILGQGPKLLIQFQNNGVVDDSQLPKDRFSAERLKGVDSTLKIQPAKLEDSAVYLCASSLGFAYEQYFGPGTRLTVT.